These T cell receptor beta chains were read from a single sample in a study of read filtering for tumor transcriptome and immune sequencing. Using its own MiXCR run on the reads, TCRdb lists one record per CDR3 protein. The sample has about 39,000 distinct CDR3 sequences, 12% to 15% seen once. The specimen was a population of CD138-negative cells sorted from bone marrow. The receptors come from a donor at least 40 years old with multiple myeloma. Each CDR3 is given without its conserved first and last residue.

V | length | CDR3
TRBV19 | 12 | ASQTGRDTGELF
TRBV7-8 | 13 | ASSSSSSANEKLF
TRBV7-2 | 11 | ASGLVGVSEAF
TRBV29-1 | 10 | SVSRGAYEQY
TRBV4-1 | 13 | ASSPTMDSNQPQH
TRBV19 | 15 | ASTQIGGGSGANVLT
TRBV20-1 | 10 | SARDGRQGAF
TRBV10-3 | 12 | AISGTTQPYEQY
TRBV6-5 | 13 | ASSKYRTGAYEQY
TRBV7-9 | 14 | ASSPWTSGGIDEQF
TRBV7-2 | 9 | ASSTTHEQY
TRBV20-1 | 15 | SARDRGLGATNQPQH
TRBV6-2/TRBV6-3 | 11 | ASRRGGPYEQY
TRBV4-3 | 14 | ASSPTTGAGANVLT
TRBV6-5 | 12 | ASRSGGTVGAIY
TRBV11-2 | 9 | ASGQSYEQY
TRBV5-1 | 13 | ASSSGIRRQETQY
TRBV7-2 | 12 | ASSKGGGVWPQH
TRBV12-3/TRBV12-4 | 9 | ATRNDWEQY
TRBV5-1 | 10 | ASSLGLETQY
TRBV2 | 13 | ASSQNWNSNQPQH
TRBV12-3/TRBV12-4 | 13 | ASGHSGTPNQPQH
TRBV20-1 | 11 | SLPLKQDYGYT
TRBV7-2 | 12 | ASSTGTGGAGYT
TRBV29-1 | 11 | SARQGAGETQY
TRBV10-3 | 12 | AISDDLGGGGYT
TRBV7-9 | 13 | ASSMGQGETDTQY